This T cell receptor (beta chain) is drawn from a study of cytomegalovirus exposure and HLA in healthy donors. Background on the study: T cells numbering some 170 million yielded fewer than 140 million unique TCR beta sequences in an earlier analysis. Unique TCRs numbering some 93 million, obtained from HLA-typed donors, made up an early data release. Study results and caveats: Within an earlier analysis, most TCR beta V segments proved productive either about 90% or about 30% of the time.

This CDR3 comprises 13 residues. Trimming removed 8 bases from V and 6 bases from J; junction bases left unmatched: 8. Germline V gives CDR1 LNHDA, CDR2 SQIVND (reference sequence). Remarks on this clone: Its specificity is not known.

The PCR was carried out with 60 Vbeta primers and 13 Jbeta primers. TCRdb's copy holds only in-frame clones and misses some; the assay was immunoSEQ multiplex PCR. The sample has over 50,000 clones, approximately 70% seen once. This receptor was taken from a man aged 40-49 years in good health and CMV-seropositive. Material for sequencing was PBMCs. The chain uses TRBV19 and TRBJ2-7; 9 nucleotides line up with TRBD1. The CDR3 DNA sequence: TGTGCCAGTTCTCAGGGACAGGGTCTCGAGCAGTACTTC. Translation gives CASSQGQGLEQYF.